The entry below describes one T cell receptor beta chain. Its antigen is undetermined. This sample stems from a study of siplizumab effects on memory and regulatory T cells. This CDR3 comprises 13 residues. The germline V and J ends were trimmed by 2 bases and 7 bases, with 15 bases remaining between them. The germline CDR1 and CDR2 sequences are SQVTM and ANQGSEA. Sequencing used immunoSEQ multiplex PCR; TCRdb keeps in-frame clones, though not all of them. Here the sample spans tens of thousands of clones, about 90% being singletons. Study results and caveats: Just a small share of alloreactive clones was traced back to unstimulated subsets.

The sequenced material came from CD8+ T cells sorted from blood. This chain links TRBV29-1 with TRBJ2-7; either TRBD1 or TRBD2 may supply D (6 bases each). This clonotype was sampled from a human donor in good health. The CDR3 spells CSVELGGGQEQYF. The CDR3 DNA sequence: TGCAGCGTTGAATTGGGTGGGGGGCAGGAGCAGTACTTC.